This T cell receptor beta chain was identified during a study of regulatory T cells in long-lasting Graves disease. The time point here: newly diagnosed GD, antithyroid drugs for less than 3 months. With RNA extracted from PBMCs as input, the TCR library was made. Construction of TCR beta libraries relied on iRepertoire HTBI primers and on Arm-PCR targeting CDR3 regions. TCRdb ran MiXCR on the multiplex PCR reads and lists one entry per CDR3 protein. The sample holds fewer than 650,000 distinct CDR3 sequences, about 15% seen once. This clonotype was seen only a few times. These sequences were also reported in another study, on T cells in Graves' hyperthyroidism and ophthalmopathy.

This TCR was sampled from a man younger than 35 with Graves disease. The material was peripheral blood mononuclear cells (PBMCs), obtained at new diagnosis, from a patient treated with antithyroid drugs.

The CDR3 DNA is TGTGCCTGGAGTGTCCGGACAGGGCGTGGCTACACCTTC. This encodes CAWSVRTGRGYTF. The chain carries TRBV30 and TRBJ1-2; 8 nucleotides line up with TRBD1. Trimming removed 0 bases from V and 7 bases from J; junction bases left unmatched: 4. The CDR3 is 13 residues long. CDR1 and CDR2 (germline): GTSNPN, SVGIG (reference sequence).